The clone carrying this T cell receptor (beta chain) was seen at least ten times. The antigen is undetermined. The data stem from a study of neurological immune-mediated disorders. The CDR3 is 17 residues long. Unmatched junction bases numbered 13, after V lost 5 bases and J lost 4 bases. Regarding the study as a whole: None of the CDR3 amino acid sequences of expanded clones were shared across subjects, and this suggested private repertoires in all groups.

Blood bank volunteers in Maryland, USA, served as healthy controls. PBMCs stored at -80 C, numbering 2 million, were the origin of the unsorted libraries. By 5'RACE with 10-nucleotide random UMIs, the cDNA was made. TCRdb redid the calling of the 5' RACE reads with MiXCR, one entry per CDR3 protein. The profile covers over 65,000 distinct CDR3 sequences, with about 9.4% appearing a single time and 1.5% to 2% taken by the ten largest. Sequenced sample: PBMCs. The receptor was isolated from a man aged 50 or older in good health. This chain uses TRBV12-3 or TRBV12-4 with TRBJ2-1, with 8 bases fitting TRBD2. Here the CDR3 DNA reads TGTGCCAGCAGTCGACAAAGCGTAGCGGGACGGTACAATGAGCAGTTCTTC. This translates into CASSRQSVAGRYNEQFF.